This is a list of T cell receptor beta chains from one sample in a study of blood T cells in healthy people across ages. TCRdb reprocessed the 5' RACE reads with MiXCR, giving one entry per CDR3 protein. The sample consists of about 1.1 million distinct CDR3 sequences, more than 30% of them appearing once. Sequenced input: blood. These receptors all come from a man between 18 and 29 years old in good health. CDR3s include the opening cysteine and the closing phenylalanine or tryptophan. The order of the fields is J gene, D gene, clone size, V gene, CDR3 protein, CDR3 DNA. A D gene is named only where the DNA matches it firmly. The listing skips clone size in some rows; elsewhere it reads once, few, many or a size class.

>TRBJ2-3|-|-|TRBV20-1
CSARDRGFTDTQYF
TGCAGTGCTAGAGACAGGGGTTTCACAGATACGCAGTATTTT
>TRBJ2-1|-|-|TRBV7-6
CASSFTVLSYNEQFF
TGTGCCAGCAGCTTCACAGTACTTTCCTACAATGAGCAGTTCTTC
>TRBJ2-1|-|-|TRBV7-9
CASSPLLGSRGNEQFF
TGTGCCAGCAGCCCTTTGTTAGGATCAAGGGGCAATGAGCAGTTCTTC
>TRBJ1-1|-|-|TRBV4-1
CASSQDPQAEAFF
TGCGCCAGCAGCCAAGATCCCCAAGCTGAAGCTTTCTTT
>TRBJ2-5|TRBD1|-|TRBV5-1
CASSLGQGDQETQYF
TGCGCCAGCAGCTTGGGACAGGGTGACCAAGAGACCCAGTACTTC
>TRBJ1-2|-|few|TRBV3-1
CASSQVIATGDGYTF
TGTGCCAGCAGCCAAGTCATCGCTACGGGAGATGGCTACACCTTC
>TRBJ1-4|-|once|TRBV18
CVSSLGKWRRNEKLFF
TGTGTCAGCTCACTAGGGAAGTGGCGGAGAAATGAAAAACTGTTTTTT
>TRBJ1-4|-|many|TRBV4-3
CASSQGDRPPTEKLFF
TGCGCCAGCAGCCAGGGCGACAGGCCCCCTACCGAAAAACTGTTTTTT
>TRBJ2-1|-|many|TRBV7-2
CASSSSMVNEQFF
TGTGCCAGCAGCTCCTCTATGGTAAATGAGCAGTTCTTC
>TRBJ2-3|TRBD2|many|TRBV20-1
CSAPLAGGDTQYF
TGCAGTGCCCCACTAGCGGGGGGGGATACGCAGTATTTT
>TRBJ2-5|-|-|TRBV6-2/TRBV6-3
CASSYSIIPVGETQYF
TGTGCCAGCAGTTACTCGATAATTCCAGTTGGAGAGACCCAGTACTTC
>TRBJ1-4|-|few|TRBV27
CASSFRGGNEKLFF
TGTGCCAGCAGTTTCAGAGGGGGTAATGAAAAACTGTTTTTT
>TRBJ2-3|TRBD2|-|TRBV14
CASSKGLAETDTQYF
TGTGCCAGCAGCAAGGGACTAGCGGAAACAGATACGCAGTATTTT
>TRBJ2-5|TRBD2|-|TRBV20-1
CSAILREGETQYF
TGCAGTGCTATACTCCGGGAGGGAGAGACCCAGTACTTC
>TRBJ1-4|-|few|TRBV6-5
CASSPGVNEKLFF
TGTGCCAGCAGTCCCGGGGTTAATGAAAAACTGTTTTTT
>TRBJ2-3|TRBD1|few|TRBV20-1
CSASRTGDSTDTQYF
TGCAGTGCTAGTCGGACAGGGGACAGCACAGATACGCAGTATTTT
>TRBJ2-1|TRBD2|-|TRBV2
CASKKREDGEQFF
TGTGCCAGCAAAAAGCGGGAGGATGGTGAGCAGTTCTTC
>TRBJ2-5|-|once|TRBV2
CAILRAGQPRFYQETQYF
TGTGCCATCTTGCGGGCTGGACAGCCTCGTTTTTACCAAGAGACCCAGTACTTC
>TRBJ2-1|-|-|TRBV5-6
CASSWSGGLYNEQFF
TGTGCCAGCAGCTGGAGTGGGGGACTCTACAATGAGCAGTTCTTC
>TRBJ1-2|-|-|TRBV7-2
CASSVSPGYYGYTF
TGTGCCAGCAGCGTAAGTCCGGGTTACTATGGCTACACCTTC
>TRBJ1-1|-|-|TRBV16
CASSHLRVNNEAFF
TGTGCCAGCAGCCATCTCCGGGTGAACAATGAAGCTTTCTTT
>TRBJ1-3|-|-|TRBV9
CASSSNVDSGNTIYF
TGTGCCAGCAGCTCCAACGTGGACTCTGGAAACACCATATATTTT
>TRBJ1-1|TRBD1|few|TRBV29-1
CSGYRGGVTEAFF
TGCAGCGGTTACAGGGGAGGGGTCACTGAAGCTTTCTTT
>TRBJ1-1|-|-|TRBV20-1
CSARVGGGNTEAFF
TGCAGTGCTAGAGTGGGCGGGGGGAACACTGAAGCTTTCTTT
>TRBJ2-5|TRBD2|-|TRBV5-1
CASSTAGGQETQYF
TGCGCCAGCAGCACGGCGGGGGGACAAGAGACCCAGTACTTC
>TRBJ1-2|-|-|TRBV2
CASSEGLAGPPYGYTF
TGTGCCAGCAGTGAAGGGTTGGCAGGGCCCCCCTATGGCTACACCTTC